What follows are 31 T cell receptor beta chains derived from one specimen sequenced in a study of regulatory T cells in long-lasting Graves disease. The TCR beta library used iRepertoire HTBI primers with Arm-PCR amplification of CDR3. From the multiplex PCR reads, TCRdb called clonotypes with MiXCR, one entry per CDR3 protein. The sample gives about 470,000 distinct CDR3 sequences, around a fifth of which show up once; over 6% is in the top ten. Time point specified: persistent/refractory GD, antithyroid drugs over 5 years with positive TRAb. PBMC-derived RNA was used for the TCR library. The sequenced sample was peripheral blood mononuclear cells (PBMCs), obtained when the disease was refractory, from a patient treated with antithyroid drugs. All receptors come from a female donor with Graves disease.

The chain couples TRBV6-5 to TRBJ2-7; D possibly matches TRBD1 or TRBD2 (5 bases each). The CDR3 has 16 residues. The germline V and J ends were trimmed by 2 bases and 2 bases, with 16 bases remaining between them. CDR1 and CDR2 from the germline V gene are MNHEY and SVGAGI. In nucleotides, the CDR3 is TGTGCCAGCAGTTACCCTACCATTGGGACCGCCTACGAGCAGTACTTC. Its translation: CASSYPTIGTAYEQYF.

With regard to this clonotype: Since a much larger clone is just one base distant, this may be a read error. The chain employs TRBV27 and TRBJ1-4; no definite D call. Germline lookup yields CDR1 MNHEY and CDR2 SMNVEV (reference sequence). The CDR3 loop spans 14 amino acids. The CDR3 DNA follows: TGTGCCAGCGGTTTATCCCCAATGGATGAAAAACTGTTTTTT. This sequence encodes CASGLSPMDEKLFF.

This clonotype was picked up many times. V and J are TRBV24-1 and TRBJ1-2, with D perhaps TRBD1 (6 bases). This CDR3 comprises 16 residues. The germline V gene encodes CDR1 KGHDR and CDR2 SFDVKD. V lost 4 bases, J lost 4 bases, and 18 bases lay in between. This CDR3 is CATSEFIRDNLYGYTF. CDR3 nucleotide sequence: TGTGCCACCAGTGAATTCATCCGGGACAACCTCTATGGCTACACCTTC.

The gene calls are TRBV14 and TRBJ1-2; a weak D match, TRBD1 (6 bases). Germline CDR1 reads SGHDN; CDR2 reads FVKESK. The V and J ends lost 5 bases and 3 bases respectively, with 16 bases between them. The CDR3 length is 15 residues. CDR3 DNA sequence: TGTGCCAGCAGCGGCGTTAGGGGGGCGGACTATGGCTACACCTTC. As protein: CASSGVRGADYGYTF.

The gene calls are TRBV19 and TRBJ2-7; D unclear. CDR1 and CDR2 from the germline V gene are LNHDA and SQIVND (reference sequence). The ends were cut back, 1 base at V and 2 bases at J, with 12 bases in the middle. The CDR3 consists of 15 residues. The chain's CDR3 is CASSIGGLGTYEQYF. CDR3 DNA: TGTGCCAGTAGTATAGGAGGCCTGGGGACCTACGAGCAGTACTTC.

This clonotype was observed at least ten times. This sequence joins TRBV5-4 and TRBJ1-4, with D unclear. Germline CDR1 reads SGHNT; CDR2 reads YYREEE (reference sequence). The CDR3 contains 14 residues. The V gene lost 0 bases and the J gene lost 8 bases, with 11 bases spanning the gap. The CDR3 DNA reads as TGTGCCAGCAGCTTGGCGTCTCACTCCGAAAAACTGTTTTTT. This sequence encodes CASSLASHSEKLFF.

This clonotype was recorded many times. The chain carries TRBV6-5 and TRBJ2-2; D unclear. CDR3 length: 15 amino acids. Trimming removed 2 bases from V and 1 base from J, with 8 bases in between. Germline CDR1 and CDR2: MNHEY and SVGAGI. CDR3: CASSYLAGNTGELFF. The CDR3 DNA follows: TGTGCCAGCAGTTACCTGGCAGGGAACACCGGGGAGCTGTTTTTT.

The chain recombines TRBV6-1 with TRBJ2-7, with no clear D. The CDR3 length is 13 residues. Between the trimmed V and J ends, which lost 10 bases and 0 bases, there was a span of 13 bases. Germline V lookup: CDR1 MNHNS, CDR2 SASEGT. DNA for the CDR3: TGTGCCATCGGCGACTCAAGCTCCTACGAGCAGTACTTC. Protein: CAIGDSSSYEQYF.

This clonotype has at least ten counts. The CDR3 region has the DNA TGTGCCAGCAGTTTAGCGCTAGACAGTGGGGAGCTGTTTTTT. Translation: CASSLALDSGELFF. The V call is TRBV12-3 or TRBV12-4, the J call TRBJ2-2, with D perhaps matching TRBD1 (5 bases). Trimming shortened V by 0 bases and J by 8 bases, and 10 bases separated the two germline ends. The CDR3 consists of 14 residues.

There are a few counts of this clonotype. The chain has TRBV7-2 and TRBJ2-1; 11 bases are shared with TRBD1. This CDR3 spans 15 amino acids. J lost 6 bases, V lost 5 bases, and 6 bases had no gene match. Germline V CDR1 and CDR2: SGHTA, FQGNSA. Here the CDR3 reads CASSRRDRGFNEQFF. CDR3 nucleotides: TGTGCCAGCAGCCGCCGGGACAGGGGGTTCAATGAGCAGTTCTTC.

This clonotype was observed a handful of times. This chain connects TRBV5-6 to TRBJ1-5; D may be TRBD1 (5 bases). The CDR3 length is 13 residues. V lost 1 base to trimming and J lost 11 bases, with 13 bases between them. The germline gives CDR1 SGHDT, CDR2 YYEEEE. CDR3 nucleotide sequence: TGTGCCAGCAGCTTGTCCAGGGAGGGGTCCCAGCATTTT. It yields the protein CASSLSREGSQHF.

This clonotype occurred a few times. The chain employs TRBV20-1 and TRBJ2-2; D perhaps matches TRBD1 (5 bases). The germline gives CDR1 DFQATT, CDR2 SNEGSKA (reference sequence). CDR3 size: 16 residues. V was cut by 0 bases and J by 4 bases, with 15 bases left in between. The CDR3 loop is CSARDLKGVGTGELFF. CDR3 nucleotide sequence: TGCAGTGCTAGAGATCTAAAAGGGGTGGGCACCGGGGAGCTGTTTTTT.

The V gene is TRBV30, the J gene TRBJ2-7, with 9 bases that match TRBD1. The CDR3 runs 14 residues. V lost 5 bases and J lost 3; bases outside the gene matches: 8. Germline lookup yields CDR1 GTSNPN and CDR2 SVGIG (reference sequence). In nucleotides, the CDR3 is TGTGCCTGGGCCCCCGGGACAGGGTACTACGAGCAGTACTTC. The encoded protein is CAWAPGTGYYEQYF.

V and J are TRBV18 and TRBJ2-2; TRBD1 might be the D (5 bases). Germline-derived CDR1 and CDR2 are KGHSH and LQKENI. The V end lost 5 bases, the J end lost 0 bases, and 10 bases lay between the germline ends. The CDR3 totals 15 residues. The CDR3 protein is CASSNRQTNTGELFF. The DNA for the CDR3 is TGTGCCAGCTCAAACAGACAGACGAACACCGGGGAGCTGTTTTTT.

This clonotype was observed at least ten times. The chain carries TRBV2 and TRBJ1-1; possibly TRBD1 for D (5 bases). V was clipped by 3 bases and J by 10 bases, with 15 bases between them. The CDR3 covers 13 residues. From germline, CDR1 is SNHLY and CDR2 FYNNEI. CDR3 nucleotide sequence: TGTGCCAGCAGTGATCATCAGGGTGGTAGAGCTTTCTTT. Amino acids: CASSDHQGGRAFF.

V is TRBV18 and J is TRBJ2-5; 10 bases line up with TRBD1. V shed 0 bases, J shed 5 bases, and the junction held 6 bases outside the gene matches. The CDR3 contains 16 residues. The germline gives CDR1 KGHSH, CDR2 LQKENI. CDR3 sequence (DNA): TGTGCCAGCTCACCACCTGGGACAGGGGAAGCGGAGACCCAGTACTTC. Its protein is CASSPPGTGEAETQYF.

This chain connects TRBV9 to TRBJ2-4; TRBD1 might be the D (5 bases). V lost 7 bases to trimming and J lost 9 bases, with 23 bases between them. The CDR3 sequence is 15 residues long. Germline CDR1 reads SGDLS; CDR2 reads YYNGEE. CDR3 nucleotide sequence: TGTGCCAGCTCACGTAGTGTTCAGGGTAGTGGCATTCAGTACTTC. Amino acids: CASSRSVQGSGIQYF. The full variable domain, its missing parts supplied by reference TRBV9 and TRBJ2-4, is DSGVTQTPKHLITATGQRVTLRCSPRSGDLSVYWYQQSLDQGLQFLIQYYNGEERAKGNILERFSAQQFPDLHSELNLSSLELGDSALYFCASSRSVQGSGIQYFGAGTRLSVL.

The chain employs TRBV11-2 and TRBJ2-2; perhaps D is TRBD1 or TRBD2 (6 bases each). Per the germline V gene, CDR1 is SGHAT and CDR2 is FQNNGV. The CDR3 consists of 16 residues. Trimming shortened V by 5 bases and J by 4 bases, and 17 bases separated the two germline ends. The CDR3 coding sequence is TGTGCCAGCAGCCTTACTAGCAGGGGAAGCACCGGGGAGCTGTTTTTT. Protein product: CASSLTSRGSTGELFF.

Points on this clonotype: A read error is possible here, since a much larger clone lies one base away. The chain recombines TRBV6-1 with TRBJ2-5; 9 positions agree with TRBD2. The CDR3 loop spans 14 amino acids. In germline, CDR1 is MNHNS, CDR2 SASEGT. J lost 7 bases, V lost 5 bases, and 8 bases had no gene match. CDR3 loop: CASSPISGGRTQYF. CDR3 sequence (DNA): TGTGCCAGCAGTCCCATTAGCGGGGGACGGACCCAGTACTTC.

The chain has TRBV9 and TRBJ2-5; D could derive from TRBD1 or TRBD2 (5 bases each). There are 15 residues in the CDR3. Germline assignment: CDR1 SGDLS and CDR2 YYNGEE. V lost 4 bases and J lost 1, with 14 bases in between. Here the CDR3 DNA reads TGTGCCAGCAGCCCAGGGAGTAGCGCCCAAGAGACCCAGTACTTC. Protein sequence: CASSPGSSAQETQYF.

This clonotype was counted ten times or more. The chain has TRBV6-5 and TRBJ1-1; unclear D gene. Trimming removed 0 bases from V and 1 base from J, with 9 bases in between. This CDR3 contains 15 residues. Germline assignment: CDR1 MNHEY and CDR2 SVGAGI. The CDR3 loop reads CASSYSRYWNTEAFF. The CDR3 DNA follows: TGTGCCAGCAGTTACTCGCGGTATTGGAACACTGAAGCTTTCTTT.

The chain combines TRBV27 with TRBJ2-1; 11 bases line up with TRBD2. Germline CDR1 and CDR2: MNHEY and SMNVEV (reference sequence). This CDR3 is 15 amino acids long. V was pared by 7 bases and J by 7 bases, with 9 bases of the junction left unmatched. CDR3 sequence reads: CASTKLAGVVNEQFF. The CDR3 nucleotides read TGTGCCAGCACCAAACTAGCGGGAGTGGTTAATGAGCAGTTCTTC.

For this clonotype: It differs at one base from a far larger clone, so likely a read error. This chain connects TRBV6-9 to TRBJ2-5, with 13 bases matching TRBD2. The end of the DNA aligns better with TRBJ2-3, so the J call may be wrong. The CDR3 has 16 amino acids. Germline CDR1 is MNHGY and CDR2 is SVAAGI. CDR3 in DNA: TGTGCCAGCAGTTCCACTAGCGGGGGGGAGGAAGATGCGCAGTATTTT. Encoded protein: CASSSTSGGEEDAQYF.

This clonotype was counted many times. V and J are TRBV24-1 and TRBJ2-5; 9 bases fit TRBD1. CDR1 is KGHDR and CDR2 is SFDVKD in the germline V gene. The ends lost 3 bases at V and 3 bases at J; junction bases unmatched: 4. CDR3 size: 15 residues. DNA of the CDR3: TGTGCCACCAGTGATCCGGGACAGGGCGAAGAGACCCAGTACTTC. Encoded protein: CATSDPGQGEETQYF.

The sample holds many counts of this clonotype. CDR3 sequence: CASSLSTEAGETQYF. CDR3 DNA sequence: TGTGCCAGCAGTTTATCAACTGAGGCGGGGGAGACCCAGTACTTC. The V gene is TRBV28, the J gene TRBJ2-5, with D perhaps TRBD2 (6 bases). CDR3 size: 15 residues. Germline CDR1 is MDHEN and CDR2 is SYDVKM. V was clipped by 1 base and J by 5 bases, with 14 bases between them.

In its sample, this clonotype was seen many times. The CDR3 nucleotides are TGTGCCAGCAGCCTGGACATAGCCAAAAACATTCAGTACTTC. It specifies CASSLDIAKNIQYF. The chain carries TRBV28 and TRBJ2-4; D is perhaps TRBD1 (5 bases). This CDR3 spans 14 amino acids. Trimming took 6 bases from V and 0 from J, leaving 9 bases between them. Germline values: CDR1 MDHEN, CDR2 SYDVKM. Variable domain in full (rest from reference TRBV28 and TRBJ2-4): DVKVTQSSRYLVKRTGEKVFLECVQDMDHENMFWYRQDPGLGLRLIYFSYDVKMKEKGDIPEGYSVSREKKERFSLILESASTNQTSMYLCASSLDIAKNIQYFGAGTRLSVL.

The rearrangement uses TRBV5-1 and TRBJ2-3; a possible D gene is TRBD2 (6 bases). Trimming cost V 3 bases and J 2 bases, with 13 bases left between them. This CDR3 contains 15 residues. Looked up from germline, CDR1 is SGHRS and CDR2 is YFSETQ. This CDR3 reads CASSSQWGDTDTQYF. CDR3 in DNA: TGCGCCAGCAGCTCCCAGTGGGGGGACACAGATACGCAGTATTTT. Drawing the rest from reference TRBV5-1 and TRBJ2-3, the complete variable domain is KAGVTQTPRYLIKTRGQQVTLSCSPISGHRSVSWYQQTPGQGLQFLFEYFSETQRNKGNFPGRFSGRQFSNSRSEMNVSTLELGDSALYLCASSSQWGDTDTQYFGPGTRLTVL.

This clonotype was counted many times. V usage is TRBV11-2 and J usage is TRBJ1-2; no clear D. This CDR3 contains 16 residues. CDR1 SGHAT and CDR2 FQNNGV come from the germline V gene. Trimming took off 5 bases at V and 6 bases at J, with 22 bases between the two ends. CDR3 in amino acids: CASSPGVGSGVDGYTF. Here the CDR3 DNA reads TGTGCCAGCAGCCCCGGCGTGGGCAGTGGGGTAGATGGCTACACCTTC.

This rearrangement joins TRBV6-6 to TRBJ2-7; D perhaps matches TRBD2 (6 bases). Germline CDR1 is MNHNY and CDR2 is SVGAGI (reference sequence). The ends were cut back, 0 bases at V and 3 bases at J, with 21 bases in the middle. The CDR3 is 18 amino acids. The DNA of the CDR3 is TGTGCCAGCAGTTACTCGAGCAGGCGTGAGACTAGGAACTACGAGCAGTACTTC. It encodes CASSYSSRRETRNYEQYF.

This clonotype appeared many times. The rearrangement joins TRBV12-3 or TRBV12-4 to TRBJ1-2, with D maybe TRBD1 (5 bases). CDR3 size: 11 residues. Trimming left V 4 bases short and J 11 bases short, with 11 bases between. The CDR3 loop reads CASSWGSLYTF. CDR3 in DNA: TGTGCCAGCAGTTGGGGCTCCCTGTACACCTTC.

In nucleotides, the CDR3 is TGCGCCAGCCGATTCGGACAGGGTAGAACCTCCTATAATTCACCCCTCCACTTT. This gives the protein CASRFGQGRTSYNSPLHF. The V call is TRBV5-1, the J call TRBJ1-6; 8 positions agree with TRBD1. The germline V gene has CDR1 SGHRS and CDR2 YFSETQ. The CDR3 extends over 18 amino acids. Germline trimming cut 7 bases from V and 0 bases from J; bases unmatched to any gene: 12.